One and the same sample provided the 30 T cell receptor beta chains below, sequenced in a study of T cell responses to AZD1222 COVID-19 vaccine. Assay used: immunoSEQ multiplex PCR; TCRdb lists only in-frame clones, some missing. The profile shows some 100,000 clones, roughly nine tenths of them singletons. The sample here was peripheral blood, taken on day 0 of AZD1222 vaccination. The receptors shown here come from an adult in good health.

The rearrangement links TRBV23-1 to TRBJ1-5, with 11 bases lining up with TRBD1. TRBV23-1 counts as an open reading frame of uncertain function. The ends lost 2 bases at V and 4 bases at J; junction bases unmatched: 4. The CDR3 length is 16 residues. CDR3 loop: CASSQGGTGGNQPQHF. For the CDR3, the DNA is TGCGCCAGCAGTCAAGGGGGGACAGGGGGGAATCAGCCCCAGCATTTT.

This clone showed up just once. The chain uses TRBV28 and TRBJ2-5, with 8 bases lining up with TRBD2. The length of the CDR3 is 15 residues. CDR1 is MDHEN and CDR2 is SYDVKM in the germline V gene. Trimming cost V 4 bases and J 5 bases; bases outside gene matches: 9. DNA for the CDR3: TGTGCCAGCAGTTCTCGGCAGGGCGGGGGGGAGACCCAGTACTTC. Translation: CASSSRQGGGETQYF.

This clone was recorded a few times. V is TRBV5-4 and J is TRBJ1-6; 9 positions agree with TRBD1. J gave up 9 bases and V 4 bases, and 5 bases lay outside the gene matches. This CDR3 has 14 residues. Germline V lookup: CDR1 SGHNT, CDR2 YYREEE (reference sequence). The CDR3 DNA sequence: TGTGCCAGCAGCCCCGGGACAGGGTCTTCACCCCTCCACTTT. This encodes CASSPGTGSSPLHF.

The V and J genes are TRBV5-5 and TRBJ1-2, with 8 bases matching TRBD1. The CDR3 loop spans 15 amino acids. Germline values: CDR1 SGHKS, CDR2 YYEKEE (reference sequence). The V gene end was trimmed by 4 bases and the J gene end by 3 bases; junction bases not matched to a gene: 8. DNA of the CDR3: TGTGCCAGCAGCAGTCCCGGACAGGGTTACTATGGCTACACCTTC. This sequence encodes CASSSPGQGYYGYTF.

The V and J genes are TRBV7-2 and TRBJ2-3; no clear D. The CDR3 is made up of 13 amino acids. The germline CDR1 and CDR2 sequences are SGHTA and FQGNSA. Trimming took off 1 base at V and 4 bases at J, with 6 bases between the two ends. CDR3 residues: CASSLGYADTQYF. Here the CDR3 DNA reads TGTGCCAGCAGCTTAGGCTATGCAGATACGCAGTATTTT.

This clone turned up a few times. The V call is TRBV5-4, the J call TRBJ2-1; no clear D gene. The length of the CDR3 is 16 residues. The ends were cut back, 0 bases at V and 0 bases at J, with 10 bases in the middle. The germline CDR1 and CDR2 sequences are SGHNT and YYREEE (reference sequence). CDR3 in amino acids: CASSLAGWSSYNEQFF. The CDR3 DNA sequence: TGTGCCAGCAGCTTGGCCGGGTGGAGCTCCTACAATGAGCAGTTCTTC. The entire variable domain, with the rest obtained from reference TRBV5-4 and TRBJ2-1, is as follows: ETGVTQSPTHLIKTRGQQVTLRCSSQSGHNTVSWYQQALGQGPQFIFQYYREEENGRGNFPPRFSGLQFPNYSSELNVNALELDDSALYLCASSLAGWSSYNEQFFGPGTRLTVL.

V gene TRBV2 combines with J gene TRBJ2-5; D not certain. The V end lost 7 bases, the J end lost 2 bases, and 14 bases lay between the germline ends. Germline CDR1 and CDR2: SNHLY and FYNNEI. The CDR3 length is 14 residues. This chain's CDR3 is CASNPPSPQETQYF. The CDR3 DNA reads as TGTGCCAGCAATCCACCCTCACCACAAGAGACCCAGTACTTC.

The chain links TRBV19 to TRBJ1-1, with 8 bases matching TRBD1. The CDR3 totals 16 residues. Germline trimming cut 7 bases from V and 0 bases from J; bases unmatched to any gene: 10. Per the germline V gene, CDR1 is LNHDA and CDR2 is SQIVND (reference sequence). CDR3 sequence reads: CASTSGTGRMNTEAFF. CDR3 nucleotides: TGTGCCAGTACCTCCGGGACAGGCCGGATGAACACTGAAGCTTTCTTT.

This chain links TRBV7-8 with TRBJ1-2; D possibly corresponds to TRBD1 (5 bases). Trimming pared 6 bases from V and 4 bases from J, leaving 12 bases between. CDR1 and CDR2 from the germline V gene are SGHVS and FQNEAQ. The CDR3 covers 13 residues. The CDR3 reads CASRPRGRYGYTF. The CDR3, as DNA: TGTGCCAGCAGGCCAAGGGGACGCTATGGCTACACCTTC.

The chain combines TRBV4-1 with TRBJ2-5, with D perhaps matching TRBD1 (6 bases). The CDR3 is 14 residues long. CDR1 is MGHRA, CDR2 YSYEKL, per germline. V was cut by 0 bases and J by 2 bases, with 7 bases left in between. DNA of the CDR3: TGCGCCAGCAGCCAAGAGGGGGCTCAAGAGACCCAGTACTTC. This sequence encodes CASSQEGAQETQYF.

This chain uses TRBV3-1 (or the pseudogene TRBV3-2) with TRBJ1-2; D remains unclear. The germline V and J ends were trimmed by 4 bases and 4 bases, with 16 bases remaining between them. CDR1 LGHDT and CDR2 YNNKEL come from the germline V gene (reference sequence). This CDR3 has 15 amino acids. This CDR3 is CASSPWEGFSYGYTF. The CDR3 coding sequence is TGTGCCAGCAGCCCTTGGGAAGGGTTTAGCTATGGCTACACCTTC.

V usage is TRBV7-8 and J usage is TRBJ2-5, with 7 positions matching TRBD2. V was clipped by 4 bases and J by 5 bases; unmatched bases: 13. This CDR3 region has 16 residues. The germline V gene encodes CDR1 SGHVS and CDR2 FQNEAQ. The DNA for the CDR3 is TGTGCCAGCAGCTATACAGCGGGGCCCCTGGGGGAGACCCAGTACTTC. This sequence encodes CASSYTAGPLGETQYF.

V and J are TRBV10-3 and TRBJ1-1; D ambiguous. This CDR3 has 14 amino acids. Trimming stripped 0 bases from V and 1 base from J, with 6 bases between. The germline V gene has CDR1 ENHRY and CDR2 SYGVKD. DNA for the CDR3: TGTGCCATCAGTGAGTCGGACCCGAACACTGAAGCTTTCTTT. This encodes CAISESDPNTEAFF.

The chain joins TRBV19 to TRBJ1-2, with a tentative D call TRBD1 (6 bases). Germline CDR1 and CDR2: LNHDA and SQIVND (reference sequence). The CDR3 sequence is 13 residues long. The V and J ends lost 3 bases and 8 bases respectively, with 13 bases between them. The CDR3 region has the DNA TGTGCCAGTAGTATTAACAGGGCTGACGGCTACACCTTC. It is translated as CASSINRADGYTF. The entire variable domain, with the rest obtained from reference TRBV19 and TRBJ1-2, is as follows: DGGITQSPKYLFRKEGQNVTLSCEQNLNHDAMYWYRQDPGQGLRLIYYSQIVNDFQKGDIAEGYSVSREKKESFPLTVTSAQKNPTAFYLCASSINRADGYTFGSGTRLTVV.

This rearrangement joins TRBV28 to TRBJ1-1; weak D call: TRBD1 (5 bases). Germline V gene lookup returns CDR1 MDHEN and CDR2 SYDVKM. CDR3 size: 15 residues. V lost 3 bases and J lost 11, with 22 bases in between. Here the CDR3 DNA reads TGTGCCAGCAGTTTTGAACACGCAAGGGGCCTGGGTGCTTTCTTT. The encoded protein is CASSFEHARGLGAFF.

This rearrangement joins TRBV4-1 to TRBJ1-6; D not certain. Germline V lookup: CDR1 MGHRA, CDR2 YSYEKL. The CDR3 length is 15 residues. Trimming left V 1 base short and J 4 bases short, with 8 bases between. CDR3 sequence reads: CASSQGWLYNSPLHF. CDR3 DNA sequence: TGCGCCAGCAGCCAAGGTTGGCTGTATAATTCACCCCTCCACTTT.

V usage is TRBV7-8 and J usage is TRBJ2-5; D unclear. V gave up 5 bases and J gave up 4 bases, with 17 bases separating them. The CDR3 runs 15 residues. The germline V gene has CDR1 SGHVS and CDR2 FQNEAQ. This chain's CDR3 is CASSPDFSRRETQYF. The CDR3 bases are TGTGCCAGCAGCCCAGACTTTAGCAGGCGAGAGACCCAGTACTTC. Supplemented by reference TRBV7-8 and TRBJ2-5, the full variable domain reads GAGVSQSPRYKVAKRGQDVALRCDPISGHVSLFWYQQALGQGPEFLTYFQNEAQLDKSGLPSDRFFAERPEGSVSTLKIQRTQQEDSAVYLCASSPDFSRRETQYFGPGTRLLVL.

The V call is TRBV5-1, the J call TRBJ1-6, with 7 bases lining up with TRBD1. The CDR3 is 14 residues long. Germline V lookup: CDR1 SGHRS, CDR2 YFSETQ. V was clipped by 7 bases and J by 6 bases; unmatched bases: 7. CDR3 in amino acids: CASEDGTVNSPLHF. The CDR3 DNA reads as TGCGCCAGCGAGGACGGGACAGTTAATTCACCCCTCCACTTT.

The CDR3 DNA reads TGTGCCAGCAGCTTAGATCGAATCGGGACGCTATTCGGGTCCTACAATGAGCAGTTCTTC. Its translation: CASSLDRIGTLFGSYNEQFF. The chain combines TRBV11-3 with TRBJ2-1; TRBD1 or TRBD2 may be the D gene (5 bases each). Germline CDR1 is SGHNT and CDR2 is YENEEA. V gave up 0 bases and J gave up 1 base, with 22 bases separating them. The CDR3 consists of 20 residues.

The chain couples TRBV5-1 to TRBJ1-5, with 8 bases that match TRBD1. Trimming removed 4 bases from V and 7 bases from J; junction bases left unmatched: 7. Per the germline V gene, CDR1 is SGHRS and CDR2 is YFSETQ. There are 14 residues in the CDR3. CDR3 in amino acids: CASSEQGADQPQHF. The CDR3 DNA follows: TGCGCCAGCAGCGAGCAGGGGGCGGACCAGCCCCAGCATTTT.

The chain recombines TRBV3-1 (or the pseudogene TRBV3-2) with TRBJ2-7; D is possibly TRBD2 (5 bases). Germline loops: CDR1 LGHDT, CDR2 YNNKEL (reference sequence). The length of the CDR3 is 14 residues. The V end lost 0 bases, the J end lost 7 bases, and 13 bases lay between the germline ends. CDR3 in DNA: TGTGCCAGCAGCCAAGAGCCGGGATATGGGGAGCAGTACTTC. This gives the protein CASSQEPGYGEQYF.

This chain links TRBV5-1 with TRBJ2-1, with TRBD1 matching over 7 bases. This CDR3 is 16 amino acids long. The V segment lost 0 bases and the J segment 6 bases; nucleotides outside the gene matches: 9. Germline CDR1 SGHRS, CDR2 YFSETQ. CDR3 sequence (DNA): TGCGCCAGCAGCTTGGGAACCGGGACAGCCTTCAATGAGCAGTTCTTC. Translating it yields CASSLGTGTAFNEQFF.

V and J are TRBV7-9 and TRBJ1-1; no definite D call. Per the germline V gene, CDR1 is SEHNR and CDR2 is FQNEAQ (reference sequence). V dropped 4 bases and J dropped 9 bases, with 15 bases sitting between them. The CDR3 is 13 residues long. CDR3 loop: CASSYVMDGQAFF. The CDR3 DNA reads as TGTGCCAGCAGCTACGTCATGGACGGCCAAGCTTTCTTT.

This rearrangement joins TRBV27 to TRBJ1-2; TRBD1 agrees at 8 bases. Germline V gives CDR1 MNHEY, CDR2 SMNVEV (reference sequence). The length of the CDR3 is 13 residues. The V and J ends lost 4 bases and 8 bases, in that order; junction bases with no gene match: 6. DNA of the CDR3: TGTGCCAGCAGTTCTGGACAGGGAAGCGGCTACACCTTC. It encodes CASSSGQGSGYTF.

V is TRBV5-1 and J is TRBJ2-5, with D unresolved. In germline, CDR1 is SGHRS, CDR2 YFSETQ. The CDR3 runs to 15 residues. The ends were cut back, 0 bases at V and 1 base at J, with 10 bases in the middle. CDR3 bases: TGCGCCAGCAGCTTGGTTGGGCTAGGCCAAGAGACCCAGTACTTC. Protein sequence: CASSLVGLGQETQYF. Full variable domain (remainder filled in from reference TRBV5-1 and TRBJ2-5): KAGVTQTPRYLIKTRGQQVTLSCSPISGHRSVSWYQQTPGQGLQFLFEYFSETQRNKGNFPGRFSGRQFSNSRSEMNVSTLELGDSALYLCASSLVGLGQETQYFGPGTRLLVL.

The chain uses TRBV25-1 and TRBJ1-1; D is ambiguous. V lost 4 bases, J lost 2 bases, and 17 bases lay in between. CDR1 is MGHDK and CDR2 is SYGVNS in the germline V gene. This CDR3 contains 16 residues. CDR3 nucleotides: TGTGCCAGCAGTGCCTACAAAGGCCGGGCTAACACTGAAGCTTTCTTT. Translating it yields CASSAYKGRANTEAFF.

The gene calls are TRBV4-1 and TRBJ2-7, with D perhaps assigned TRBD1 or TRBD2 (6 bases each). The CDR3 sequence is 15 residues long. Trimming removed 0 bases at V and 6 bases at J, with 15 bases between. Germline CDR1 MGHRA, CDR2 YSYEKL. CDR3 loop: CASSQERGARGEQYF. The CDR3 DNA follows: TGCGCCAGCAGCCAAGAAAGGGGGGCGAGAGGCGAGCAGTACTTC.

This chain joins TRBV28 and TRBJ2-7, with TRBD1 matching over 7 bases. Per germline, CDR1 MDHEN and CDR2 SYDVKM. The CDR3 is 15 residues long. J lost 7 bases, V lost 6 bases, and 15 bases had no gene match. The CDR3 protein is CASSLGEATGPEQYF. The CDR3 coding sequence is TGTGCCAGCAGCCTAGGAGAGGCGACAGGGCCTGAGCAGTACTTC.

V gene TRBV5-6 combines with J gene TRBJ1-5; maybe TRBD1 (6 bases). This CDR3 is built from 15 residues. Trimming removed 0 bases at V and 3 bases at J, with 10 bases between. The germline V gene encodes CDR1 SGHDT and CDR2 YYEEEE. CDR3 in DNA: TGTGCCAGCAGCTTGGCGGGACACATCAATCAGCCCCAGCATTTT. It codes for CASSLAGHINQPQHF.

The gene calls are TRBV9 and TRBJ1-2; D remains ambiguous. The CDR3 totals 16 residues. The germline gives CDR1 SGDLS, CDR2 YYNGEE. V was clipped by 4 bases and J by 0 bases, with 16 bases between them. The CDR3 sequence: CASSLMAGSTNYGYTF. The CDR3 region has the DNA TGTGCCAGCAGCCTGATGGCGGGGTCCACTAACTATGGCTACACCTTC.